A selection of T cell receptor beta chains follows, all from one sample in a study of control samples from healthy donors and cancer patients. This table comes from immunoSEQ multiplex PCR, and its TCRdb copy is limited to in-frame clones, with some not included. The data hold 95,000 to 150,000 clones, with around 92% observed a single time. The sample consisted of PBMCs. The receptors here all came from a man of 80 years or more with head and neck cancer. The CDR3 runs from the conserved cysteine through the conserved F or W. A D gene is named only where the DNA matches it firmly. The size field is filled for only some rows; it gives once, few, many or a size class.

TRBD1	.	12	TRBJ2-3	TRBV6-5	CASNTGADTQYF	TGTGCCAGCAATACAGGGGCAGATACGCAGTATTTT
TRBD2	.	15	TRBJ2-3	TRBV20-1	CSASTGLADTDTQYF	TGCAGTGCTAGTACAGGACTAGCGGACACAGATACGCAGTATTTT
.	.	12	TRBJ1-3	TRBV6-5	CASGLGGNTIYF	TGTGCCAGCGGGCTGGGCGGAAACACCATATATTTT
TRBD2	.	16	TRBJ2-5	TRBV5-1	CASSNGGLAGGETQYF	TGCGCCAGCAGCAACGGAGGACTAGCGGGGGGAGAGACCCAGTACTTC
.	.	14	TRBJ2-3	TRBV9	CASSAPSGTDTQYF	TGTGCCAGCAGCGCACCTAGCGGCACAGATACGCAGTATTTT
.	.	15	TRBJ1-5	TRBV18	CASSPEGWGNQPQHF	TGTGCCAGCTCACCAGAGGGCTGGGGCAATCAGCCCCAGCATTTT
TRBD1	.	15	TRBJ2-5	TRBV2	CASSELTGAQETQYF	TGTGCCAGCAGTGAACTGACAGGGGCCCAAGAGACCCAGTACTTC
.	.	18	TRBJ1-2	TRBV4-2	CASSGQSGVASYYYGYTF	TGTGCCAGCAGCGGCCAGTCCGGTGTCGCGTCATACTACTATGGCTACACCTTC
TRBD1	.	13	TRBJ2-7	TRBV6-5	CASSPGQVYEQYF	TGTGCCAGCAGTCCGGGACAGGTCTACGAGCAGTACTTC
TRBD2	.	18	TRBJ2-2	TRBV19	CASSIPLAGASRTGELFF	TGTGCCAGTAGTATCCCACTAGCGGGGGCCTCCCGGACCGGGGAGCTGTTTTTT
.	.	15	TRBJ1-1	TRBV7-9	CASSLASARNTEAFF	TGTGCCAGCAGCTTAGCGTCGGCCAGAAACACTGAAGCTTTCTTT
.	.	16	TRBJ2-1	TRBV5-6	CASSLEERNSYNEQFF	TGTGCCAGCAGCTTGGAAGAACGCAACTCCTACAATGAGCAGTTCTTC
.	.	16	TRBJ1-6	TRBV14	CASTIIVGLVGSPLHF	TGTGCCAGCACCATCATAGTGGGACTAGTAGGTTCACCCCTCCACTTT
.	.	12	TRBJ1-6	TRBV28	CASKPLNSPLHF	TGTGCCAGCAAGCCTCTTAATTCACCCCTCCACTTT
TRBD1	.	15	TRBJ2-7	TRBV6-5	CASSYRGQGAGEQYF	TGTGCCAGCAGTTACCGGGGACAGGGGGCTGGCGAGCAGTACTTC
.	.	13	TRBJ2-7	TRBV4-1	CASSQIATYEQYF	TGCGCCAGCAGCCAAATTGCCACCTACGAGCAGTACTTC
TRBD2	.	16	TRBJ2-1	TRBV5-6	CASSLFQSGGAREQFF	TGTGCCAGCAGCTTGTTCCAAAGCGGGGGGGCCCGGGAGCAGTTCTTC
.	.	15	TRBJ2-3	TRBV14	CASSQVPGGTDTQYF	TGTGCCAGCAGCCAAGTACCCGGAGGGACAGATACGCAGTATTTT
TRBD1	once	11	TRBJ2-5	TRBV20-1	CSGDRGETQYF	TGCAGTGGGGACAGGGGAGAGACCCAGTACTTC
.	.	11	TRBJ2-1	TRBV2	CASSPYNEQFF	TGTGCCAGCAGTCCATACAATGAGCAGTTCTTC
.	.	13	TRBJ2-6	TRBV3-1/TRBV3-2	CASRAAGANVLTF	TGTGCCAGCCGGGCGGCTGGGGCCAACGTCCTGACTTTC
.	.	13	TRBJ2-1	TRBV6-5	CASSYGLYNEQFF	TGTGCCAGCAGTTACGGACTCTACAATGAGCAGTTCTTC
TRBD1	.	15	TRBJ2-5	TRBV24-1	CATSDFGTGQETQYF	TGTGCCACCAGTGATTTCGGGACAGGGCAAGAGACCCAGTACTTC
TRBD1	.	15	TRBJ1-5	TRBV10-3	CATRTGGLGNQPQHF	TGTGCCACGAGGACAGGGGGCCTTGGCAATCAGCCCCAGCATTTT
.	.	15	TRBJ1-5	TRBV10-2	CASSVPGASNQPQHF	TGCGCCAGCAGTGTACCGGGGGCTAGCAATCAGCCCCAGCATTTT
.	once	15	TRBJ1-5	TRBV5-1	CASSLVWGSNQPQHF	TGCGCCAGCAGCTTGGTTTGGGGAAGCAATCAGCCCCAGCATTTT
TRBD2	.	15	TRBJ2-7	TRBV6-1	CASSDSLAGGYEQYF	TGTGCCAGCAGTGATTCCCTAGCGGGAGGTTACGAGCAGTACTTC
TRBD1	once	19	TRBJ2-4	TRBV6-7	CASSYLGTGTRLAKNIQYF	TGTGCCAGCAGTTATTTGGGGACAGGGACGCGTTTAGCCAAAAACATTCAGTACTTC
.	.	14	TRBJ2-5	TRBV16	CASSQYASQETQYF	TGTGCCAGCAGCCAATATGCCAGCCAAGAGACCCAGTACTTC
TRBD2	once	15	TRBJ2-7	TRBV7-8	CASSLTGTRSYEQYF	TGTGCCAGCAGCTTAACCGGGACTAGGTCGTACGAGCAGTACTTC
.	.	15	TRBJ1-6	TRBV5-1	CASRALGSYNSPLHF	TGCGCCAGCAGGGCATTAGGCTCCTATAATTCACCCCTCCACTTT
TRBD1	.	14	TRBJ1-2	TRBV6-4	CASSDSGTGKGYTF	TGTGCCAGCAGTGACTCAGGGACAGGGAAAGGCTACACCTTC
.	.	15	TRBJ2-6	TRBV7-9	CASLPRSSGANVLTF	TGTGCCAGTCTTCCCCGTTCCTCTGGGGCCAACGTCCTGACTTTC
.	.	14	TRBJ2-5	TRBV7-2	CASSPARARVTQYF	TGTGCCAGCAGCCCCGCGCGAGCTCGGGTGACCCAGTACTTC
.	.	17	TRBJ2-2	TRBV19	CASSSPSTSQITGELFF	TGTGCCAGTAGTTCCCCCTCAACTAGTCAGATCACCGGGGAGCTGTTTTTT
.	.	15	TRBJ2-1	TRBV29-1	CSVDEGKSSYNEQFF	TGCAGCGTTGATGAGGGGAAGTCCTCCTACAATGAGCAGTTCTTC
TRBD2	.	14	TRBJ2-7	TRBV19	CASSWTTSLYEQYF	TGTGCCAGTAGTTGGACGACTAGCCTGTACGAGCAGTACTTC
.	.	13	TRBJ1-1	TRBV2	CASSEQGNTEAFF	TGTGCCAGCAGTGAACAGGGGAACACTGAAGCTTTCTTT
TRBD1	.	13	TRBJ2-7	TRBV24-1	CATSDRTGAEQYF	TGTGCCACCAGTGACAGGACAGGGGCCGAGCAGTACTTC
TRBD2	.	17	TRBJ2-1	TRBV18	CASSPPTGGRTYNEQFF	TGTGCCAGCTCACCACCGACGGGAGGGCGAACCTACAATGAGCAGTTCTTC
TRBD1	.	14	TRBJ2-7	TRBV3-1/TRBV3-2	CASTPPGQGYEQYF	TGTGCCAGCACCCCACCGGGACAGGGCTACGAGCAGTACTTC
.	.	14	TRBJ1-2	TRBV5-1	CASSSDDSWTAYTF	TGCGCCAGCAGCTCTGACGACTCGTGGACCGCCTACACCTTC
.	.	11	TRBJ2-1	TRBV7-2	CASSWVGPPFF	TGTGCCAGCAGCTGGGTGGGACCACCTTTCTTC
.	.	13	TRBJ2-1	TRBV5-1	CASIGPDYNEQFF	TGCGCCAGCATAGGTCCTGACTACAATGAGCAGTTCTTC
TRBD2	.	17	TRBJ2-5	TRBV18	CASSPWLAGIIEETQYF	TGTGCCAGCTCACCATGGCTAGCGGGAATAATAGAAGAGACCCAGTACTTC
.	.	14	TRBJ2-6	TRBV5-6	CASRGRSGANVLTF	TGTGCCAGCAGGGGCCGTTCTGGGGCCAACGTCCTGACTTTC
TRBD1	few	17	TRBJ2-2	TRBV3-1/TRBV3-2	CASSRPQGTGNTGELFF	TGTGCCAGCAGCCGACCACAGGGGACGGGGAACACCGGGGAGCTGTTTTTT
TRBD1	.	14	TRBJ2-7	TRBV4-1	CASSQAQGAGEQYF	TGCGCCAGCAGCCAAGCTCAGGGGGCGGGGGAGCAGTACTTC
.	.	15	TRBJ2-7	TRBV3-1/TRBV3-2	CASSPKRATSYEQYF	TGTGCCAGCAGCCCAAAGCGGGCGACTTCCTACGAGCAGTACTTC